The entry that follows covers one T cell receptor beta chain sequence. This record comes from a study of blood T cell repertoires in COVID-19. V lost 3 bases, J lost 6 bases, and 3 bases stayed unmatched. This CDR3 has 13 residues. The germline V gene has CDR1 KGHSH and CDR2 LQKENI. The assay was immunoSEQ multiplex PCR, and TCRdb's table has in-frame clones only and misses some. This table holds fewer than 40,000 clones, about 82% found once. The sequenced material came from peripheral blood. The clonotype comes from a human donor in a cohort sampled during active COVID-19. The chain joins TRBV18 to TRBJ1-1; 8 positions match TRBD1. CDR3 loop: CASSPGQGAEAFF. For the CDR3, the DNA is TGTGCCAGCTCACCTGGACAGGGTGCTGAAGCTTTCTTT. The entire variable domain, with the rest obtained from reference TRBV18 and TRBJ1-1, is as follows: NAGVMQNPRHLVRRRGQEARLRCSPMKGHSHVYWYRQLPEEGLKFMVYLQKENIIDESGMPKERFSAEFPKEGPSILRIQQVVRGDSAAYFCASSPGQGAEAFFGQGTRLTVV.